This TCR beta chain is from a study of blood T cell repertoires in COVID-19. Study-wide background: The origin of the acute and convalescent COVID-19 samples was the United States, Italy and Spain. The cDNA or gDNA used as material had been derived from T cells, B-cell-depleted T cells, or PBMCs.

Assay used: immunoSEQ multiplex PCR; TCRdb lists only in-frame clones, some missing. This repertoire shows 200,000 to 250,000 clones, around 90% found once; its top ten account for approximately 10%. Assignment of participants to cohorts was predicated upon participant-reported clinical history. This CDR3 spans 19 amino acids. Germline trimming cut 5 bases from V and 1 base from J; bases unmatched to any gene: 13. Per germline, CDR1 SGHTA and CDR2 FQGNSA. The TCR sequence derives from a man aged 18 to 35 with acute COVID-19. The rearrangement links TRBV7-2 to TRBJ2-7, with 14 nucleotides matching TRBD2. The specimen was PBMCs or T cells enriched from blood (not recorded which). The CDR3 is CASSIGVTSGRAWSYEQYF. The DNA of the CDR3 is TGTGCCAGCAGCATAGGGGTGACTAGCGGGAGGGCCTGGTCCTACGAGCAGTACTTC.